This T cell receptor beta chain was observed in a study of human T cells and chemical hapten exposure. Study summary: Sensitization involved placing 2% DPC onto a 2 cm by 2 cm region of upper inner arm skin.

In germline, CDR1 is MDHEN, CDR2 SYDVKM. There are 14 residues in the CDR3. The V gene lost 5 bases and the J gene lost 4 bases, with 14 bases spanning the gap. Specified time point: patch test 3, about 24 weeks after DPC sensitization. Treatment defined: therapeutic diphenylcyclopropenone sensitization with weekly scalp DPC. The study used a library that attached unique molecular identifiers to individual cDNA molecules. In TCRdb, the RACE reads were re-called with MiXCR into one record per CDR3 protein. The sample carries some 71,000 distinct CDR3 sequences, approximately 12% recorded once. In this sample, this clonotype turned up many times.

Material: whole blood, obtained in connection with sensitization to the hapten diphenylcyclopropenone (DPC). V and J are TRBV28 and TRBJ1-2; weak D call: TRBD1 (6 bases). The sequence was collected from a woman aged 45-65 years with alopecia areata. Some clones in this sample may be carry-over from other donors' samples. The CDR3 sequence: CASSLRQESYGYTF. In DNA, the CDR3 is TGTGCCAGCAGTCTAAGACAGGAGAGCTATGGCTACACCTTC.